What follows are 31 T cell receptor beta chains derived from one specimen sequenced in a study of breast tumors, draining lymph nodes, adjacent tissues (dated by TCRdb to about 2016). The library was generated by multiplex PCR. The instrument was an Illumina HiSeq 2000. TCRdb trimmed the raw reads at Q25, called clones with MiXCR and kept productive beta chains. Each CDR3 protein appears once, grouped with its most common genes and DNA. The sample includes roughly 120,000 distinct CDR3 sequences, with just under 20% observed a single time. The ten largest account for less than 4.5% of the sample. The lymph node samples were taken from the axillary draining lymph nodes of breast cancer patients. The specimen sequenced was axillary lymph node tissue. The receptors originated from a female donor with breast cancer. Some clones in this sample may be carry-over from other donors' samples.

On this clonotype: A much larger clone lies one base from this, so it may be a read error. The DNA of the CDR3 is TGTGCCAGCAGTTTAGACTCTCGGGTGACCCAGTACTTC. Its translation is CASSLDSRVTQYF. The rearrangement links TRBV12-3 or TRBV12-4 to TRBJ2-5, with D uncertain. Trimming pared 1 base from V and 7 bases from J, leaving 10 bases between. CDR3 length equals 13 residues.

This clonotype was seen ten or more times. The chain links TRBV10-2 to TRBJ2-7; D possibly matches TRBD1 or TRBD2 (6 bases each). Trimming left V 8 bases short and J 6 bases short, with 14 bases between. The CDR3 has 12 residues. Germline V gene lookup returns CDR1 WSHSY and CDR2 SAAADI. CDR3 sequence reads: CASGGDISEQYF. The CDR3 DNA reads as TGCGCCAGCGGAGGGGACATATCCGAGCAGTACTTC.

In its sample, this clonotype was seen many times. The CDR3: CASSDPGETQYF. CDR3 DNA: TGTGCCAGCAGTGACCCCGGGGAGACCCAGTACTTC. The V and J genes are TRBV6-1 and TRBJ2-5; D unclear. CDR1 and CDR2 (germline): MNHNS, SASEGT. V gave up 3 bases and J gave up 5 bases, with 7 bases separating them. The CDR3 totals 12 residues.

This clonotype was seen many times. Written as DNA, the CDR3 is TGTGCCACGAAATCAACATTTGGCCAGCCCCAGCATTTT. It codes for CATKSTFGQPQHF. The chain combines TRBV6-1 with TRBJ1-5; D is unresolved. CDR3 size: 13 residues. Trimming removed 10 bases from V and 7 bases from J, with 17 bases in between. Germline V gene data show CDR1 as MNHNS and CDR2 as SASEGT.

This clonotype was seen at least ten times. This rearrangement joins TRBV19 to TRBJ2-5; TRBD2 aligns across 15 bases. This CDR3 region has 19 residues. V was clipped by 5 bases and J by 4 bases; unmatched bases: 14. Germline values: CDR1 LNHDA, CDR2 SQIVND (reference sequence). The CDR3 DNA reads TGTGCCAGTAGTCCATCGGCCGGGACTAGCGGGAGGTGGCGAGAGACCCAGTACTTC. Translation gives CASSPSAGTSGRWRETQYF. Variable domain in full (rest from reference TRBV19 and TRBJ2-5): DGGITQSPKYLFRKEGQNVTLSCEQNLNHDAMYWYRQDPGQGLRLIYYSQIVNDFQKGDIAEGYSVSREKKESFPLTVTSAQKNPTAFYLCASSPSAGTSGRWRETQYFGPGTRLLVL.

The chain joins TRBV28 to TRBJ2-1; D uncertain. Trimming removed 5 bases from V and 11 bases from J, with 10 bases in between. The CDR3 sequence is 11 residues long. Looked up from germline, CDR1 is MDHEN and CDR2 is SYDVKM. Here the CDR3 reads CASSPGGQQFF. As DNA, the CDR3 is TGTGCCAGCAGTCCGGGTGGTCAGCAGTTCTTC.

This clonotype occurred a few times. V gene TRBV25-1 combines with J gene TRBJ2-3; D gene unclear. The CDR3 has 14 residues. The V and J ends lost 5 bases and 2 bases respectively, with 11 bases between them. Per germline, CDR1 MGHDK and CDR2 SYGVNS. In DNA, the CDR3 is TGTGCCAGCAGTTCGGGCATTATCACAGATACGCAGTATTTT. Translated, it gives CASSSGIITDTQYF.

This clonotype was counted at least ten times. The CDR3 region is CASSLERNNEQFF. DNA for the CDR3: TGTGCCAGCAGCTTAGAACGGAACAATGAGCAGTTCTTC. The genes are TRBV7-6 and TRBJ2-1; D is undetermined. Germline CDR1 and CDR2: SGHVS and FNYEAQ. CDR3 size: 13 residues. V was shortened by 1 base and J by 5 bases, with 6 bases between the two germline ends.

To note about this clonotype: A much larger clone lies a single base off, so this may be a read error. This sequence joins TRBV27 and TRBJ1-2; D is possibly TRBD1 (6 bases). Trimming removed 4 bases at V and 1 base at J, with 13 bases between. The CDR3 runs 15 residues. Germline assignment: CDR1 MNHEY and CDR2 SMNVEV (reference sequence). The CDR3 DNA reads TGTGCCAGCAGTTGGGCAGGGGTGGGTAACTATGGCTACACCTTC. Protein sequence: CASSWAGVGNYGYTF.

Comment on this clonotype: A much bigger clone sits one base away, suggesting this may be a read error. This chain joins TRBV6-5 and TRBJ2-2; TRBD1 aligns across 7 bases. Germline V gives CDR1 MNHEY, CDR2 SVGAGI. There are 16 residues in the CDR3. CDR3 DNA sequence: TGTGCCAGCAGTTACATAGGGACAGTCAAGACCGGGGAGCTGTCTTTT. Its translation: CASSYIGTVKTGELSF.

This clonotype came up many times. The chain recombines TRBV24-1 with TRBJ2-5; TRBD1 matches 9 bases. The CDR3 has 15 residues. With V trimmed by 1 base and J by 3 bases, 2 bases remained unmatched. The germline gives CDR1 KGHDR, CDR2 SFDVKD. Written as DNA, the CDR3 is TGTGCCACCAGTGATTTAGGGACAGGGAAAGAGACCCAGTACTTC. It codes for CATSDLGTGKETQYF.

This clonotype came up many times. V is TRBV29-1 and J is TRBJ2-7; TRBD2 might be the D (6 bases). The germline CDR1 and CDR2 sequences are SQVTM and ANQGSEA. The V gene lost 6 bases and the J gene lost 1 base, with 10 bases spanning the gap. The CDR3 sequence is 12 residues long. The CDR3 loop reads CSVRRGSYEQYF. In DNA form, the CDR3 reads TGCAGCGTCCGCCGGGGGTCCTACGAGCAGTACTTC.

Worth noting for this clonotype: A read error may explain this, as a much larger clone is one base away. This chain connects TRBV2 to TRBJ1-2; TRBD1 matches 9 bases. Germline values: CDR1 SNHLY, CDR2 FYNNEI. J gave up 3 bases and V 5 bases, and 10 bases lay outside the gene matches. This CDR3 is 16 amino acids long. This chain's CDR3 is CASSPDRGISDYGYTF. DNA for the CDR3: TGTGCCAGCAGTCCTGACAGGGGGATATCAGACTATGGCTACACCTTC.

This sequence joins TRBV18 and TRBJ2-1, with TRBD1 matching 7 bases. Germline CDR1 KGHSH, CDR2 LQKENI. With V trimmed by 0 bases and J by 2 bases, 4 bases remained unmatched. The CDR3 is made up of 16 amino acids. The CDR3 is CASSPPGQATYNEQFF. CDR3 DNA: TGTGCCAGCTCACCACCAGGACAGGCAACCTACAATGAGCAGTTCTTC.

This clonotype was picked up many times. The chain combines TRBV6-5 with TRBJ2-7; D perhaps matches TRBD2 (5 bases). The V end was cut by 2 bases, the J end by 3 bases, with 11 bases between. Germline V gene sequence: CDR1 MNHEY, CDR2 SVGAGI. The CDR3 spans 14 residues. As DNA, the CDR3 is TGTGCCAGCAGTTACGCCGGACTGAGCTACGAGCAGTACTTC. As protein: CASSYAGLSYEQYF.

This clonotype was seen at least ten times. The chain is built from TRBV20-1 and TRBJ1-5; D is possibly TRBD1 (5 bases). Looked up from germline, CDR1 is DFQATT and CDR2 is SNEGSKA (reference sequence). This CDR3 is 17 amino acids long. Trimming cost V 6 bases and J 1 base, with 22 bases left between them. This CDR3 reads CSAGPQGIGRSNQPQHF. The CDR3 DNA sequence: TGCAGTGCAGGACCTCAGGGTATCGGTCGGAGCAATCAGCCCCAGCATTTT.

In regard to this clonotype: A much larger clone sits a single nucleotide away, making a read error possible. The rearrangement joins TRBV29-1 to TRBJ2-3, with no clear D. The germline CDR1 and CDR2 sequences are SQVTM and ANQGSEA. The CDR3 is 12 residues long. Trimming took off 8 bases at V and 4 bases at J, with 13 bases between the two ends. CDR3 residues: CSTLDDSDTQYF. Written as DNA, the CDR3 is TGCAGCACCTTGGACGATTCAGATACGCAGTATTTT.

This clonotype was seen more than once but under ten times. A much larger clone sits a single nucleotide away, making a read error possible. The V and J genes are TRBV6-1 and TRBJ2-7; D is perhaps TRBD1 or TRBD2 (6 bases each). The CDR3 is made up of 14 amino acids. Germline lookup yields CDR1 MNHNS and CDR2 SASEGT. In nucleotides, the CDR3 is TGTGCCTGCAGTGAAGGGGGAGGCCCTTACGAGCAGTACTTC. Translation: CACSEGGGPYEQYF.

This chain uses TRBV28 with TRBJ2-4; TRBD2 matches 7 bases. Germline-derived CDR1 and CDR2 are MDHEN and SYDVKM. Trimming cost V 4 bases and J 2 bases; bases outside gene matches: 11. The CDR3 loop spans 17 amino acids. CDR3 in DNA: TGTGCCAGCAGTTCCCAATACAGCGGGACTTCCAAAAACATTCAGTACTTC. Its translation is CASSSQYSGTSKNIQYF.

The chain couples TRBV6-6 to TRBJ1-1; D may be TRBD1 (6 bases). CDR1 MNHNY and CDR2 SVGAGI come from the germline V gene (reference sequence). The CDR3 is 14 amino acids. V was trimmed by 4 bases and J by 3 bases, leaving 12 bases between them. The CDR3 sequence is CASSWEQGYTEAFF. In DNA, the CDR3 is TGTGCCAGCAGTTGGGAACAGGGTTACACTGAAGCTTTCTTT.

The sample holds one count of this clonotype. This clone may be a read error of a much larger clone one base away. The missing conserved phenylalanine or tryptophan at the end of this CDR3 makes a read error likely. The chain links TRBV30 to TRBJ2-1, with a possible D match to TRBD1 (5 bases). This CDR3 contains 15 residues. CDR1 and CDR2 from the germline V gene are GTSNPN and SVGIG (reference sequence). V was trimmed by 1 base and J by 0 bases, leaving 10 bases between them. CDR3 nucleotides: TGTGCCTGGAGTGAGTGGGGCCGCTCCTACAATGAGCAGTTCTCC. Encoded protein: CAWSEWGRSYNEQFS.

This clonotype was counted many times. V gene TRBV6-1 combines with J gene TRBJ1-2, with no clear D. The CDR3 sequence is 14 residues long. Germline CDR1 and CDR2: MNHNS and SASEGT. The V end lost 1 base, the J end lost 8 bases, and 14 bases lay between the germline ends. CDR3 residues: CASSEVGPGRGYTF. Here the CDR3 DNA reads TGTGCCAGCAGTGAAGTGGGCCCAGGTCGGGGCTACACCTTC.

The rearrangement uses TRBV20-1 and TRBJ2-3; 13 bases are a match to TRBD2. V shed 0 bases, J shed 0 bases, and the junction held 6 bases outside the gene matches. The CDR3 loop spans 18 amino acids. Germline loops: CDR1 DFQATT, CDR2 SNEGSKA (reference sequence). CDR3 region: CSARDHGGLAGSTDTQYF. The CDR3 coding sequence is TGCAGTGCTAGAGATCACGGGGGACTAGCGGGGAGCACAGATACGCAGTATTTT.

This clonotype was found a few times. This may stem from a read error, because a much larger clone lies one nucleotide away. V and J are TRBV28 and TRBJ2-5; 15 nucleotides line up with TRBD2. Per the germline V gene, CDR1 is MDHEN and CDR2 is SYDVKM. This CDR3 region has 17 residues. CDR3 amino acids: CASSSRTSGRVSETQHF. The CDR3 nucleotides are TGTGCCAGCAGTTCGCGGACTAGCGGGAGGGTGTCAGAGACCCAGCACTTC.

This clonotype appeared once. Just one base apart from a much larger clone, this may be a read error. The chain uses TRBV20-1 and TRBJ2-1; 9 bases fit TRBD1. The trim removed 1 base at V and 12 bases at J, leaving 10 bases unmatched. CDR1 and CDR2 (germline): DFQATT, SNEGSKA (reference sequence). The CDR3 consists of 14 residues. In DNA, the CDR3 is TGCAGTGCTAGAGTTCCGGGACAGGGATATGGGCAGTTCTTC. This codes for CSARVPGQGYGQFF.

This clonotype showed up many times. V is TRBV30 and J is TRBJ2-7; no clear D. CDR1 GTSNPN and CDR2 SVGIG come from the germline V gene (reference sequence). This CDR3 is built from 12 residues. Trimming took 0 bases from V and 1 from J, leaving 4 bases between them. In DNA, the CDR3 is TGTGCCTGGAGTGTAACGTCCTACGAGCAGTACTTC. As protein: CAWSVTSYEQYF.

This clonotype has a handful of counts. The gene calls are TRBV28 and TRBJ2-7; 9 bases are shared with TRBD1. This CDR3 has 14 residues. V lost 5 bases, J lost 2 bases, and 4 bases stayed unmatched. Germline V gives CDR1 MDHEN, CDR2 SYDVKM. CDR3 amino acids: CASSAGQGTYEQYF. For the CDR3, the DNA is TGTGCCAGCAGTGCGGGACAGGGTACCTACGAGCAGTACTTC. The full variable domain, rest sourced from reference TRBV28 and TRBJ2-7, is DVKVTQSSRYLVKRTGEKVFLECVQDMDHENMFWYRQDPGLGLRLIYFSYDVKMKEKGDIPEGYSVSREKKERFSLILESASTNQTSMYLCASSAGQGTYEQYFGPGTRLTVT.

At least ten counts were recorded for this clonotype. The rearrangement uses TRBV11-2 and TRBJ2-1; 15 nucleotides match TRBD2. V lost 4 bases, J lost 7 bases, and 5 bases stayed unmatched. CDR1 and CDR2 from the germline V gene are SGHAT and FQNNGV. The CDR3 has 16 amino acids. CDR3: CASSSYGTSGRNEQFF. The DNA for the CDR3 is TGTGCCAGCAGCTCCTACGGGACTAGCGGGAGGAATGAGCAGTTCTTC.

The rearrangement links TRBV18 to TRBJ2-5, with D maybe TRBD2 (7 bases). This CDR3 has 13 amino acids. CDR1 and CDR2 from the germline V gene are KGHSH and LQKENI. V gave up 4 bases and J gave up 6 bases, with 12 bases separating them. CDR3 residues: CASSHPGGQTQYF. The CDR3 region has the DNA TGTGCCAGCTCACACCCCGGGGGGCAGACCCAGTACTTC.

The table lists this clonotype with a few counts. At one end, the junction sequence differs from germline, possibly due to a read error. The CDR3 here is CASSYSAGGNEKLVF. CDR3 coding DNA: TGTGCCAGCAGTTACTCTGCAGGGGGTAATGAAAAACTGGTTTTT. J is TRBJ1-4 and V is TRBV6-6; 7 bases map to TRBD1. CDR3 length: 15 residues. Germline V gene lookup returns CDR1 MNHNY and CDR2 SVGAGI (reference sequence).

This clonotype showed up many times. The V and J genes are TRBV6-2 or TRBV6-3 and TRBJ1-2; D is undetermined. This CDR3 contains 14 residues. The germline V gene has CDR1 MNHEY and CDR2 SVGEGT. V lost 6 bases, J lost 8 bases, and 19 bases lay in between. The CDR3 bases are TGTGCCAGCAGCCCCAGAGGGTTTGAGTTCGGCTACACCTTC. This encodes CASSPRGFEFGYTF.